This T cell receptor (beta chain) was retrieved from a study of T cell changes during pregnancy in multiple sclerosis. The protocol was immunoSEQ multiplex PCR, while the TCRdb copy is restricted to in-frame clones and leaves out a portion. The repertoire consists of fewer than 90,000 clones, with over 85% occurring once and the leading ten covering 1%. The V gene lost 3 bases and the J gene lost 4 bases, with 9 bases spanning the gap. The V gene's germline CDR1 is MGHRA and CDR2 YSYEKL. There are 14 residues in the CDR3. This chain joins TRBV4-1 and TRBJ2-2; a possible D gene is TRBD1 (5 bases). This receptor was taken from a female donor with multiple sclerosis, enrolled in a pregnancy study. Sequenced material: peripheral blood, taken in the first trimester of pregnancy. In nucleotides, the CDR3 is TGCGCCAGCAGCCACCCTCAGGGCACCGGGGAGCTGTTTTTT. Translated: CASSHPQGTGELFF.